These 6 T cell receptor beta chains share one sample of origin, sequenced in a study of blood T cells in healthy people across ages. Together with a sample-barcoded 5' primer, a J-beta primer mix was included in a second PCR lasting roughly 6 to 12 cycles. TCRdb reprocessed the 5' RACE reads via MiXCR and lists one record per CDR3 protein. There are 650,000 to 800,000 distinct CDR3 sequences in the sample; roughly 44% occur only once, and roughly a fifth lies in the top ten. Sequencing was carried out using blood. Receptors were obtained from a man in his 60s in good health.

The CDR3 region is CASSQYTSYGYTF. The CDR3, as DNA: TGTGCCAGCAGCCAATACACTTCCTATGGCTACACCTTC. V and J are TRBV16 and TRBJ1-2; D is unresolved. V lost 1 base, J lost 4 bases, and 7 bases lay in between. Germline CDR1 KGHSY, CDR2 FQNENV. The CDR3 runs to 13 residues.

This clonotype was detected only a few times. J is TRBJ2-5 and V is TRBV28; no reliable D call. The germline V gene encodes CDR1 MDHEN and CDR2 SYDVKM. V was pared by 5 bases and J by 1 base, with 14 bases between. The CDR3 runs 15 residues. This CDR3 is CASSTLAGSQETQYF. Here the CDR3 DNA reads TGTGCCAGCAGTACCCTCGCCGGGTCCCAAGAGACCCAGTACTTC.

The rearrangement uses TRBV29-1 and TRBJ1-6, with 7 bases fitting TRBD1. Germline V gene data show CDR1 as SQVTM and CDR2 as ANQGSEA. With V trimmed by 4 bases and J by 8 bases, 5 bases remained unmatched. The CDR3 runs to 13 residues. The CDR3: CSVGDSVDSPLHF. CDR3 DNA: TGCAGCGTTGGGGACAGTGTAGATTCACCCCTCCACTTT.

This rearrangement joins TRBV7-2 to TRBJ2-7; D may be TRBD2 (6 bases). Germline-derived CDR1 and CDR2 are SGHTA and FQGNSA. The ends were cut back, 5 bases at V and 4 bases at J, with 18 bases in the middle. The CDR3 has 15 residues. In nucleotides, the CDR3 is TGTGCCAGCAGCCCTGATGGGGGGACCAGGTACGAGCAGTACTTC. Its protein is CASSPDGGTRYEQYF.

J is TRBJ2-7 and V is TRBV20-1, with a possible D match to TRBD1 (5 bases). Germline CDR1 and CDR2: DFQATT and SNEGSKA (reference sequence). The CDR3 is 13 residues long. CDR3 coding DNA: TGCAGCCTCCAGGGCCGATCCTACAATGAGCAGTACTTC. Its protein is CSLQGRSYNEQYF.

The chain couples TRBV7-9 to TRBJ1-1, with TRBD1 matching over 7 bases. CDR3 length equals 14 residues. The germline CDR1 and CDR2 sequences are SEHNR and FQNEAQ (reference sequence). With V trimmed by 5 bases and J by 1 base, 4 bases remained unmatched. CDR3 protein: CASSRGTANTEAFF. CDR3 in DNA: TGTGCCAGCAGCAGAGGGACAGCGAACACTGAAGCTTTCTTT.